Below are 27 T cell receptor beta chains sequenced from a single sample in a study of blood T cell repertoires in COVID-19. TCRdb's table, derived via immunoSEQ multiplex PCR, lists solely in-frame clones and lacks some. This table has around 250,000 clones, roughly 83% appearing once. Sequencing was carried out using peripheral blood. These receptors came from a man aged 60 to 75 who had recovered from COVID-19.

This clone came up once. CDR3 sequence reads: CASRSITRSEQYF. The CDR3 region has the DNA TGTGCCAGCAGGTCGATAACTAGGAGCGAGCAGTACTTC. The V and J genes are TRBV6-5 and TRBJ2-7; possibly TRBD2 for D (5 bases). The CDR3 has 13 residues. Germline CDR1 MNHEY, CDR2 SVGAGI. Trimming took 6 bases from V and 6 from J, leaving 15 bases between them.

This clone occurred once. The rearrangement uses TRBV11-2 and TRBJ1-2, with 11 bases fitting TRBD1. Trimming at V came to 3 bases and at J to 2 bases, leaving 2 bases not matched to a gene. CDR3 length equals 15 residues. CDR1 is SGHAT and CDR2 is FQNNGV in the germline V gene. CDR3 sequence (DNA): TGTGCCAGCAGCTTCGGGACAGGGGGGAACTATGGCTACACCTTC. This encodes CASSFGTGGNYGYTF. The full variable domain, its missing parts supplied by reference TRBV11-2 and TRBJ1-2, is EAGVAQSPRYKIIEKRQSVAFWCNPISGHATLYWYQQILGQGPKLLIQFQNNGVVDDSQLPKDRFSAERLKGVDSTLKIQPAKLEDSAVYLCASSFGTGGNYGYTFGSGTRLTVV.

This clone was observed a few times. The chain uses TRBV6-1 and TRBJ1-5; 9 positions agree with TRBD1. The CDR3 runs 19 residues. The germline CDR1 and CDR2 sequences are MNHNS and SASEGT. V trimming: 2 bases; J trimming: 1 base; junction bases outside the gene matches: 12. Here the CDR3 reads CASSEYQGTGRLSNQPQHF. The CDR3 nucleotides are TGTGCCAGCAGTGAATATCAGGGGACAGGGAGATTAAGCAATCAGCCCCAGCATTTT.

The chain combines TRBV30 with TRBJ2-2, with D possibly being TRBD2 (5 bases). The V gene lost 0 bases and the J gene lost 1 base, with 12 bases spanning the gap. The CDR3 has 16 residues. The germline V gene encodes CDR1 GTSNPN and CDR2 SVGIG (reference sequence). The DNA of the CDR3 is TGTGCCTGGAGTGTACATCACGGGAAGAACACCGGGGAGCTGTTTTTT. It codes for CAWSVHHGKNTGELFF.

The chain links TRBV6-1 to TRBJ2-3; 15 bases are a match to TRBD2. Germline values: CDR1 MNHNS, CDR2 SASEGT. The CDR3 contains 16 residues. V lost 3 bases, J lost 7 bases, and 5 bases stayed unmatched. DNA for the CDR3: TGTGCCAGCAGTGAGGGACTAGCGGGGGGCTTATATACGCAGTATTTT. Its protein product is CASSEGLAGGLYTQYF.

The rearrangement uses TRBV7-2 and TRBJ1-1, with D unclear. Trimming removed 1 base from V and 4 bases from J, with 10 bases in between. Germline V gene lookup returns CDR1 SGHTA and CDR2 FQGNSA. The CDR3 spans 14 residues. The CDR3, as DNA: TGTGCCAGCAGCTTAGTGCGGAGTGGCACTGAAGCTTTCTTT. This sequence encodes CASSLVRSGTEAFF.

The gene calls are TRBV30 and TRBJ1-1, with TRBD1 matching 7 bases. The CDR3 extends over 15 amino acids. V was pared by 7 bases and J by 5 bases, with 16 bases of the junction left unmatched. CDR1 is GTSNPN and CDR2 is SVGIG in the germline V gene (reference sequence). Here the CDR3 DNA reads TGTGCCTTCGGCCCCGTGGGACAGTACGAGACTGAAGCTTTCTTT. Translated, it gives CAFGPVGQYETEAFF.

The chain is built from TRBV5-1 and TRBJ1-1; D not resolved. Germline values: CDR1 SGHRS, CDR2 YFSETQ. V was pared by 4 bases and J by 8 bases, with 9 bases between. The CDR3 is 11 amino acids. Here the CDR3 reads CASSLGVEAFF. DNA for the CDR3: TGCGCCAGCAGCCTCGGGGTGGAAGCTTTCTTT.

The chain combines TRBV6-4 with TRBJ1-5, with D unclear. In germline, CDR1 is MRHNA, CDR2 SNTAGT. V dropped 4 bases and J dropped 0 bases, with 7 bases sitting between them. This CDR3 spans 14 amino acids. The CDR3 sequence is CASSATYSNQPQHF. The CDR3 DNA reads TGTGCCAGCAGTGCCACCTATAGCAATCAGCCCCAGCATTTT.

The V gene is TRBV28, the J gene TRBJ1-3; tentative D call: TRBD1 (5 bases). The CDR3 spans 17 residues. Germline V gives CDR1 MDHEN, CDR2 SYDVKM. V gave up 5 bases and J gave up 3 bases, with 20 bases separating them. CDR3 residues: CASSLRASGAGGNTIYF. In DNA form, the CDR3 reads TGTGCCAGCAGTCTCCGGGCCAGTGGGGCCGGTGGAAACACCATATATTTT.

Here the CDR3 reads CASSQAIQGNYEQYF. The CDR3 region has the DNA TGCGCCAGCAGCCAAGCTATACAGGGGAACTACGAGCAGTACTTC. The chain recombines TRBV4-1 with TRBJ2-7; 7 bases agree with TRBD1. Germline V lookup: CDR1 MGHRA, CDR2 YSYEKL. Losses at the gene ends were 1 base for V and 3 bases for J; bases not matched to a gene: 6. The CDR3 totals 15 residues.

The chain joins TRBV5-6 to TRBJ2-1; no reliable D call. The V end was cut by 5 bases, the J end by 6 bases, with 9 bases between. CDR1 and CDR2 from the germline V gene are SGHDT and YYEEEE. This CDR3 has 12 residues. In nucleotides, the CDR3 is TGTGCCAGCAGGCTCTTCGGCAATGAGCAGTTCTTC. It specifies CASRLFGNEQFF.

This chain joins TRBV7-6 and TRBJ2-3; 8 positions match TRBD2. The ends lost 5 bases at V and 3 bases at J; junction bases unmatched: 10. The germline CDR1 and CDR2 sequences are SGHVS and FNYEAQ. There are 16 residues in the CDR3. The CDR3 DNA reads TGTGCCAGCAGCCGTCTAGGCGGGGGGCAAACAGATACGCAGTATTTT. As protein: CASSRLGGGQTDTQYF.

This chain uses TRBV4-1 with TRBJ2-3; 7 nucleotides match TRBD1. The V and J ends lost 0 bases and 0 bases, in that order; junction bases with no gene match: 3. The CDR3 is 16 amino acids. Germline V gene data show CDR1 as MGHRA and CDR2 as YSYEKL. CDR3 residues: CASSQEFRGSTDTQYF. The CDR3 bases are TGCGCCAGCAGCCAAGAGTTCAGGGGGAGCACAGATACGCAGTATTTT.

CDR3 in DNA: TGTGCCAGCAGCGGACAGGGGTATGGCTACACCTTC. It translates to CASSGQGYGYTF. The V and J genes are TRBV6-5 and TRBJ1-2; 9 positions match TRBD1. Germline CDR1 is MNHEY and CDR2 is SVGAGI. The junction had 1 base not matched to a gene; V was cut back by 6 bases and J by 5 bases. CDR3 size: 12 residues.

The V gene is TRBV10-3, the J gene TRBJ2-1; 8 bases line up with TRBD2. With V trimmed by 4 bases and J by 3 bases, 14 bases remained unmatched. From germline, CDR1 is ENHRY and CDR2 SYGVKD. The CDR3 sequence is 18 residues long. The DNA for the CDR3 is TGTGCCATCAGTGTTCTCGGGGTTAGCGGGAAGTACTACAATGAGCAGTTCTTC. Protein product: CAISVLGVSGKYYNEQFF.

The chain uses TRBV19 and TRBJ2-1; D gene ambiguous. The CDR3 has 14 residues. Germline assignment: CDR1 LNHDA and CDR2 SQIVND (reference sequence). Trimming left V 5 bases short and J 4 bases short, with 12 bases between. For the CDR3, the DNA is TGTGCCAGTAGTTCCCCCGGTCCGTACAATGAGCAGTTCTTC. As protein: CASSSPGPYNEQFF.

This rearrangement joins TRBV10-3 to TRBJ2-7, with D perhaps matching TRBD1 (6 bases). V lost 7 bases and J lost 5, with 15 bases in between. CDR1 ENHRY and CDR2 SYGVKD come from the germline V gene. This CDR3 has 13 amino acids. CDR3 region: CAIKGDIFHEQYF. The DNA for the CDR3 is TGTGCCATCAAGGGGGACATTTTCCACGAGCAGTACTTC.

The rearrangement links TRBV19 to TRBJ1-2; no firm D call. The germline V gene encodes CDR1 LNHDA and CDR2 SQIVND (reference sequence). The CDR3 length is 14 residues. V dropped 7 bases and J dropped 1 base, with 13 bases sitting between them. The CDR3 nucleotides read TGTGCCAGTACCCAAGGAGCGGTTAACTATGGCTACACCTTC. Its protein product is CASTQGAVNYGYTF.

The chain recombines TRBV18 with TRBJ2-2; TRBD2 might be the D (5 bases). CDR1 and CDR2 (germline): KGHSH, LQKENI. This CDR3 region has 19 residues. Trimming removed 2 bases at V and 1 base at J, with 20 bases between. CDR3 nucleotide sequence: TGTGCCAGCTCACCATTTAATAGTCTTGCCAGCGGGAACACCGGGGAGCTGTTTTTT. It is translated as CASSPFNSLASGNTGELFF.

The chain links TRBV11-2 to TRBJ1-1, with 7 positions matching TRBD1. Germline V gene sequence: CDR1 SGHAT, CDR2 FQNNGV. The CDR3 covers 17 residues. Trimming took 1 base from V and 3 from J; bases not matched to a gene: 11. This CDR3 reads CASSLGGRDRYHTEAFF. The DNA of the CDR3 is TGTGCCAGCAGCTTAGGGGGCCGGGACAGATACCACACTGAAGCTTTCTTT.

CDR3 loop: CASSHGGFEAFF. CDR3 sequence (DNA): TGTGCCAGCAGCCATGGAGGATTTGAAGCTTTCTTT. The chain is built from TRBV3-1 (or the pseudogene TRBV3-2) and TRBJ1-1; unclear D gene. The CDR3 totals 12 residues. Looked up from germline, CDR1 is LGHDT and CDR2 is YNNKEL (reference sequence). Trimming pared 3 bases from V and 7 bases from J, leaving 9 bases between.

Worth noting for this clone: A junction boundary mismatches the germline segment, possibly from a read error. V gene TRBV18 combines with J gene TRBJ1-1; 7 bases line up with TRBD1. The length of the CDR3 is 14 residues. Per germline, CDR1 KGHSH and CDR2 LQKENI. CDR3 nucleotide sequence: TGTGCCGGCTCACATGGAGGGGGCCAAACTGAAGCTTTCTTT. Encoded protein: CAGSHGGGQTEAFF.

The chain employs TRBV11-2 and TRBJ1-1; 9 nucleotides align to TRBD1. V gave up 5 bases and J gave up 11 bases; unmatched junction bases: 12. The germline CDR1 and CDR2 sequences are SGHAT and FQNNGV. The CDR3 length is 14 residues. The CDR3 spells CASSVTLQGASAFF. The CDR3 DNA sequence: TGTGCCAGCAGCGTAACCCTACAGGGGGCTAGCGCTTTCTTT.

V gene TRBV6-6 combines with J gene TRBJ2-6; D possibly corresponds to TRBD1 (6 bases). This CDR3 spans 15 amino acids. CDR1 is MNHNY, CDR2 SVGAGI, per germline (reference sequence). V was pared by 5 bases and J by 2 bases, with 10 bases between. CDR3 sequence reads: CASSVQGAGANVLTF. The CDR3 DNA is TGTGCCAGCAGTGTACAGGGCGCTGGGGCCAACGTCCTGACTTTC.

This clone was seen once. V and J are TRBV7-6 and TRBJ2-7, with a weak D call TRBD2 (5 bases). The CDR3 runs to 17 residues. V was pared by 1 base and J by 0 bases, with 16 bases between. Germline CDR1 SGHVS, CDR2 FNYEAQ. The CDR3 reads CASSLERRQAFSYEQYF. The CDR3 DNA follows: TGTGCCAGCAGCTTAGAACGGAGGCAGGCGTTCTCCTACGAGCAGTACTTC.

V gene TRBV6-4 combines with J gene TRBJ2-1; D might be TRBD2 (6 bases). Per the germline V gene, CDR1 is MRHNA and CDR2 is SNTAGT. The CDR3 contains 15 residues. Trimming shortened V by 0 bases and J by 9 bases, and 15 bases separated the two germline ends. CDR3 nucleotide sequence: TGTGCCAGCAGTGACTCATCGGGGGTGGGCGGTGAGCAGTTCTTC. Translating gives CASSDSSGVGGEQFF.